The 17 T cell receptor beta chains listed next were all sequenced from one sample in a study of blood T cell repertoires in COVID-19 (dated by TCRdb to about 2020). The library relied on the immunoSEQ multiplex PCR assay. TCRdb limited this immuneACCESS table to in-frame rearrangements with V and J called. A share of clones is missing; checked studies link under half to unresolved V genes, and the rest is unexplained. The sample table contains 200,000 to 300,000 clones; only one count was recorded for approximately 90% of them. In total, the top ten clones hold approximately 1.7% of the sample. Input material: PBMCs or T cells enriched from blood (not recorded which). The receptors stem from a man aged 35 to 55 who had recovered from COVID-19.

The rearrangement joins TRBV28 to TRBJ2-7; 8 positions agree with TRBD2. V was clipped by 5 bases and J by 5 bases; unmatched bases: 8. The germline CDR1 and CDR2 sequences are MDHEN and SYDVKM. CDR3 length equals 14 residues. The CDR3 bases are TGTGCCAGCAGTGCTCTAGCGGGTCTACACGAGCAGTACTTC. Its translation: CASSALAGLHEQYF. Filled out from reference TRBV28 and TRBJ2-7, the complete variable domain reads DVKVTQSSRYLVKRTGEKVFLECVQDMDHENMFWYRQDPGLGLRLIYFSYDVKMKEKGDIPEGYSVSREKKERFSLILESASTNQTSMYLCASSALAGLHEQYFGPGTRLTVT.

The CDR3 DNA reads TGTGCCAGTCGTGTACGGGACAGGGCAAACAATGAGCAGTTCTTC. Translated: CASRVRDRANNEQFF. The rearrangement uses TRBV21-1 and TRBJ2-1; the DNA was not compared with TRBD1, the D call given in the table. TRBV21-1 is tagged as a pseudogene. The CDR3 loop spans 15 amino acids.

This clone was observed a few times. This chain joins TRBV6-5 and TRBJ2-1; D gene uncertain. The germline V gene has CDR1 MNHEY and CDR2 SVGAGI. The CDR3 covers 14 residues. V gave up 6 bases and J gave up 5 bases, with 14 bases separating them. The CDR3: CASRKPGFDNEQFF. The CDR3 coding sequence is TGTGCCAGCAGGAAACCCGGGTTCGACAATGAGCAGTTCTTC.

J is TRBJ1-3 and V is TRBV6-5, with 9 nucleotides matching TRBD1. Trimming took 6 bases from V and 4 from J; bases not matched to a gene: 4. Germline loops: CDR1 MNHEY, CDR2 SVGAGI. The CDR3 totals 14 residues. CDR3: CASSRTGDGNTIYF. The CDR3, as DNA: TGTGCCAGCAGCAGGACAGGGGACGGAAACACCATATATTTT.

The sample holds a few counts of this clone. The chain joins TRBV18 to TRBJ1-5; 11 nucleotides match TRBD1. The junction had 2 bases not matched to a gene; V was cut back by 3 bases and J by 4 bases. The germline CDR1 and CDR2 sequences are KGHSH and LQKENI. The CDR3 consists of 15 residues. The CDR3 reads CASSPGTGGNQPQHF. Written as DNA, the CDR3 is TGTGCCAGCTCACCCGGGACAGGGGGAAATCAGCCCCAGCATTTT.

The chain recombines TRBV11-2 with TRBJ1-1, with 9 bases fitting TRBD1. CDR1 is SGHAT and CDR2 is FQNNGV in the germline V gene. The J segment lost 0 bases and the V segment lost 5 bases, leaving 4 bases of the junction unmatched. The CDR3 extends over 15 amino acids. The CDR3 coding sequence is TGTGCCAGCAGCCCTTGGACAGGGGTGAACACTGAAGCTTTCTTT. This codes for CASSPWTGVNTEAFF.

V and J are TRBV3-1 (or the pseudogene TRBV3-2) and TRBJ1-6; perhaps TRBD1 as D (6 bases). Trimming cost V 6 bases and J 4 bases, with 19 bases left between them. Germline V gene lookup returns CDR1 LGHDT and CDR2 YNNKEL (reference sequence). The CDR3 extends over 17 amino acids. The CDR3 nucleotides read TGTGCCAGCAGTCACGCACCTGGACAGTTTTATAATTCACCCCTCCACTTT. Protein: CASSHAPGQFYNSPLHF.

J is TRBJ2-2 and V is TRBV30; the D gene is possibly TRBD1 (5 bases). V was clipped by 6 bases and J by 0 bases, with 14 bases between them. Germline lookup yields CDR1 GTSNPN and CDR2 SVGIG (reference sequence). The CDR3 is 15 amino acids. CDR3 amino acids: CACISGAANTGELFF. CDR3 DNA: TGTGCCTGTATTAGTGGGGCGGCGAACACCGGGGAGCTGTTTTTT. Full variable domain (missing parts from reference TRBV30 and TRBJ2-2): SQTIHQWPATLVQPVGSPLSLECTVEGTSNPNLYWYRQAAGRGLQLLFYSVGIGQISSEVPQNLSASRPQDRQFILSSKKLLLSDSGFYLCACISGAANTGELFFGEGSRLTVL.

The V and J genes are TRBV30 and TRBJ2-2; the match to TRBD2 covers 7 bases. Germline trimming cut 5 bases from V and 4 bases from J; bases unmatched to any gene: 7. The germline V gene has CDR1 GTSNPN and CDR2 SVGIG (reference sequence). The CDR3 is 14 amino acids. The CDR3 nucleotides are TGTGCCTGGTCTCCGGGGGGAGGCACCGGGGAGCTGTTTTTT. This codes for CAWSPGGGTGELFF.

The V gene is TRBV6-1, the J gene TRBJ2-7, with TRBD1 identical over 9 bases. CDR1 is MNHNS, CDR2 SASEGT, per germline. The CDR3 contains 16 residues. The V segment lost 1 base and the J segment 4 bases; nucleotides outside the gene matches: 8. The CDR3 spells CASSEVTGGALYEQYF. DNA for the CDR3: TGTGCCAGCAGTGAAGTCACAGGGGGCGCCTTATACGAGCAGTACTTC.

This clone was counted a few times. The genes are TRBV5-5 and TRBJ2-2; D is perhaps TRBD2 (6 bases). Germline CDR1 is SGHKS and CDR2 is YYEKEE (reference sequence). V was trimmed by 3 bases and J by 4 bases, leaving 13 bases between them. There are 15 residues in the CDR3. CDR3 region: CASSWGTGRTGELFF. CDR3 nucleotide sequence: TGTGCCAGCAGCTGGGGGACTGGTCGCACCGGGGAGCTGTTTTTT.

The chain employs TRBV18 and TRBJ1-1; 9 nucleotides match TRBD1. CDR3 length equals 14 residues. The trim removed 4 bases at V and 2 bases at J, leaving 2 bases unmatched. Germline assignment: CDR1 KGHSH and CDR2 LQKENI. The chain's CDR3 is CASSRQGGNTEAFF. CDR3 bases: TGTGCCAGCTCACGACAGGGGGGAAACACTGAAGCTTTCTTT.

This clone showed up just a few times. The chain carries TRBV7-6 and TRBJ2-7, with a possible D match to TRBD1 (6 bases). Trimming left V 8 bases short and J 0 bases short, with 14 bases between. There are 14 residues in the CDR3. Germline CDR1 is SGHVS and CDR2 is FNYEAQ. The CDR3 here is CASAPGTISYEQYF. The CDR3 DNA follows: TGTGCCAGCGCCCCCGGGACAATCTCCTACGAGCAGTACTTC. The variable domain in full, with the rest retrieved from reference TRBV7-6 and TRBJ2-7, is GAGVSQSPRYKVTKRGQDVALRCDPISGHVSLYWYRQALGQGPEFLTYFNYEAQQDKSGLPNDRFSAERPEGSISTLTIQRTEQRDSAMYRCASAPGTISYEQYFGPGTRLTVT.

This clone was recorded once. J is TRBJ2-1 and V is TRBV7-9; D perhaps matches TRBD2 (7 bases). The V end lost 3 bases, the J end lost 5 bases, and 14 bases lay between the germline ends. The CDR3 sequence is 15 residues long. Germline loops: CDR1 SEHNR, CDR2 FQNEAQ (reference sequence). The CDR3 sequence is CASSLGAGLNNEQFF. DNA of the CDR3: TGTGCCAGCAGCTTGGGGGCGGGACTAAACAATGAGCAGTTCTTC.

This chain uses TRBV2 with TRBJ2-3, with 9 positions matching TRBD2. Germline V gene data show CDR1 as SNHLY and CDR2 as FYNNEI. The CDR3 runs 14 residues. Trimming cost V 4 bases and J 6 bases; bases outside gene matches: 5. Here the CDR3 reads CASSVTSGGDTQYF. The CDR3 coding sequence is TGTGCCAGCAGTGTGACTAGCGGAGGGGATACGCAGTATTTT.

The CDR3 loop reads CASSRKAGGYEQYF. The CDR3 DNA reads TGTGCCAGCAGCCGAAAAGCGGGAGGGTACGAGCAGTACTTC. The chain carries TRBV3-1 (or the pseudogene TRBV3-2) and TRBJ2-7, with 10 bases aligning to TRBD2. Germline V lookup: CDR1 LGHDT, CDR2 YNNKEL (reference sequence). The CDR3 runs 14 residues. With V trimmed by 4 bases and J by 4 bases, 4 bases remained unmatched.

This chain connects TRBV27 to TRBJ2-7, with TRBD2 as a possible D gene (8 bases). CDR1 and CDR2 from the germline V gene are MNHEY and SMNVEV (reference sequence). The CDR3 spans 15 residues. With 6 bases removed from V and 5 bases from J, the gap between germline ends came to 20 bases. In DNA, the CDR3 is TGTGCCAGCAGCCAATACGGGGGGGGACAGAACGAGCAGTACTTC. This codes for CASSQYGGGQNEQYF.